The 9 T cell receptor beta chains presented below share a single source sample, sequenced in a study of regulatory T cells in long-lasting Graves disease. To make TCR beta libraries, researchers used iRepertoire HTBI primers and Arm-PCR of CDR3 regions. MiXCR was run by TCRdb on the multiplex PCR reads, yielding one entry per CDR3 protein. The sample holds hundreds of thousands of distinct CDR3 sequences, 13% seen once. As for time point: newly diagnosed GD, antithyroid drugs for less than 3 months. PBMC RNA was the source of the TCR library. These data were likewise used in another study, on T cells in Graves' hyperthyroidism and ophthalmopathy.

The sample here was peripheral blood mononuclear cells (PBMCs), taken at new diagnosis, from a patient treated with antithyroid drugs. Receptor source: a man aged 30-40 years with Graves disease.

This clonotype occurred many times. This chain uses TRBV29-1 with TRBJ2-1; 8 positions agree with TRBD1. Germline loops: CDR1 SQVTM, CDR2 ANQGSEA. V was pared by 1 base and J by 8 bases, with 1 base of the junction left unmatched. The CDR3 totals 12 residues. DNA for the CDR3: TGCAGCGTTGAAGCAGGGGGCCATGAGCAGTTCTTC. This translates into CSVEAGGHEQFF.

In this sample, this clonotype turned up many times. The chain joins TRBV29-1 to TRBJ1-4; D is undetermined. Trimming stripped 6 bases from V and 5 bases from J, with 22 bases between. The CDR3 loop spans 16 amino acids. CDR1 is SQVTM, CDR2 ANQGSEA, per germline. The CDR3 loop is CSVLELVGSGNEKLFF. CDR3 DNA sequence: TGCAGCGTGCTTGAATTGGTGGGCTCCGGGAATGAAAAACTGTTTTTT.

This sequence joins TRBV20-1 and TRBJ1-4, with D tentatively TRBD1 (5 bases). Trimming removed 1 base at V and 4 bases at J, with 13 bases between. Per germline, CDR1 DFQATT and CDR2 SNEGSKA (reference sequence). The CDR3 loop spans 15 amino acids. The CDR3: CSARAERRGNEKLFF. CDR3 DNA: TGCAGTGCTAGAGCTGAACGGAGGGGTAATGAAAAACTGTTTTTT.

This clonotype turned up a few times. J is TRBJ2-3 and V is TRBV24-1, with a possible D match to TRBD1 (6 bases). This CDR3 has 16 amino acids. V dropped 6 bases and J dropped 6 bases, with 21 bases sitting between them. The germline V gene encodes CDR1 KGHDR and CDR2 SFDVKD. The CDR3 region has the DNA TGTGCCACCAGTCTATCTGGGGGCCCAAATTGGGATACGCAGTATTTT. Its translation is CATSLSGGPNWDTQYF.

The table lists this clonotype with many counts. The chain couples TRBV28 to TRBJ1-3; D may be TRBD1 (6 bases). V lost 6 bases and J 4 bases, leaving 13 bases between the germline ends. The germline gives CDR1 MDHEN, CDR2 SYDVKM. This CDR3 has 14 residues. CDR3 loop: CASSLAGTGNTIYF. In nucleotides, the CDR3 is TGTGCCAGCAGCTTAGCGGGGACAGGAAACACCATATATTTT.

The chain joins TRBV12-3 or TRBV12-4 to TRBJ2-3; perhaps TRBD2 as D (6 bases). The ends were cut back, 4 bases at V and 6 bases at J, with 11 bases in the middle. This CDR3 contains 13 residues. The CDR3 region is CASSSLAKDTQYF. The CDR3 DNA sequence: TGTGCCAGCAGTTCGCTAGCGAAGGATACGCAGTATTTT.

The sample holds many counts of this clonotype. The V gene is TRBV27, the J gene TRBJ1-5; D gene ambiguous. Between the trimmed V and J ends, which lost 0 bases and 2 bases, there was a span of 14 bases. CDR1 is MNHEY, CDR2 SMNVEV, per germline (reference sequence). The CDR3 covers 17 residues. CDR3 region: CASSLSAHGWGNQPQHF. CDR3 coding DNA: TGTGCCAGCAGTTTATCAGCCCACGGATGGGGCAATCAGCCCCAGCATTTT.

This clonotype was detected only a few times. This chain connects TRBV4-1 to TRBJ1-2; TRBD1 is a possible D gene (5 bases). Per germline, CDR1 MGHRA and CDR2 YSYEKL. The CDR3 contains 13 residues. With 3 bases removed from V and 6 bases from J, the gap between germline ends came to 11 bases. The CDR3 protein is CASSHPLTDGYTF. In DNA, the CDR3 is TGCGCCAGCAGCCATCCACTGACAGATGGCTACACCTTC.

This clonotype appeared many times. This chain links TRBV12-3 or TRBV12-4 with TRBJ2-1; weak D call: TRBD2 (5 bases). Trimming stripped 5 bases from V and 0 bases from J, with 14 bases between. The CDR3 has 16 residues. Here the CDR3 DNA reads TGTGCCAGCAGTAACCCGGGTGGGAGCTCCTACAATGAGCAGTTCTTC. As protein: CASSNPGGSSYNEQFF.